This is a list of T cell receptor beta chains from one sample in a study of shared clonotypes between healthy human individuals. The table came from immunoSEQ multiplex PCR; TCRdb's copy has only in-frame clones and leaves some out. The sample lists 2 million to 2.5 million clones; over 85% were seen once. The sequenced sample consisted of naive CD4+ T cells from PBMCs. The receptor set was obtained from a man between 18 and 35 years old in good health. Some clones in this sample may be carry-over from other donors' samples. CDR3s include the opening cysteine and the closing phenylalanine or tryptophan. Fields, in order: clone size, V gene, J gene, D gene, CDR3 length, CDR3 DNA, CDR3 protein. A D gene is named only where the DNA matches it firmly. A row's size may be missing; if present it is once, few, many or a size class.

clone_size: NA
v_call: TRBV7-2
j_call: TRBJ2-1
d_call: NA
cdr3_length: 15
cdr3_nt: TGTGCCAGCAGCTTAGCCAGCGGCCCCTACAATGAGCAGTTCTTC
cdr3_aa: CASSLASGPYNEQFF

clone_size: NA
v_call: TRBV5-1
j_call: TRBJ2-1
d_call: TRBD1
cdr3_length: 17
cdr3_nt: TGCGCCAGCAGCTCCTTTACCGGGACAGGGGGATACAATGAGCAGTTCTTC
cdr3_aa: CASSSFTGTGGYNEQFF

clone_size: NA
v_call: TRBV5-4
j_call: TRBJ2-2
d_call: NA
cdr3_length: 15
cdr3_nt: TGTGCCAGCAGCCCCGGGACCGCGGGCACCGGGGAGCTGTTTTTT
cdr3_aa: CASSPGTAGTGELFF

clone_size: NA
v_call: TRBV30
j_call: TRBJ1-1
d_call: NA
cdr3_length: 12
cdr3_nt: TGTGCCTGGAGTGCGAACTTAAATGAAGCTTTCTTT
cdr3_aa: CAWSANLNEAFF

clone_size: NA
v_call: TRBV4-2
j_call: TRBJ2-5
d_call: NA
cdr3_length: 11
cdr3_nt: TGTGCCAGCAGCGAAGGTGAGACCCAGTACTTC
cdr3_aa: CASSEGETQYF

clone_size: NA
v_call: TRBV12-5
j_call: TRBJ1-2
d_call: NA
cdr3_length: 14
cdr3_nt: TGTGCTAGTGGTGTAGGACACGCTAACTATGGCTACACCTTC
cdr3_aa: CASGVGHANYGYTF

clone_size: NA
v_call: TRBV14
j_call: TRBJ2-1
d_call: NA
cdr3_length: 19
cdr3_nt: TGTGCCAGCAGCCAAGATCCTCGGCTTTCCTCCCCCCTGCACAATGAGCAGTTCTTC
cdr3_aa: CASSQDPRLSSPLHNEQFF

clone_size: NA
v_call: TRBV28
j_call: TRBJ2-2
d_call: NA
cdr3_length: 12
cdr3_nt: TGTGCCAGCACAGGGAGCACCGGGGAGCTGTTTTTT
cdr3_aa: CASTGSTGELFF

clone_size: NA
v_call: TRBV5-1
j_call: TRBJ2-3
d_call: NA
cdr3_length: 15
cdr3_nt: TGCGCCAGCAGCTTGGACCCGGGCTCTACAGATACGCAGTATTTT
cdr3_aa: CASSLDPGSTDTQYF

clone_size: NA
v_call: TRBV11-2
j_call: TRBJ2-7
d_call: NA
cdr3_length: 14
cdr3_nt: TGTGCCAGCAGCCCCCTCAACCTAGACTACGAGCAGTACTTC
cdr3_aa: CASSPLNLDYEQYF

clone_size: few
v_call: TRBV5-1
j_call: TRBJ1-5
d_call: NA
cdr3_length: 13
cdr3_nt: TGCGCCAGCAGCTCCGGGTCCGATCAGCCCCAGCATTTT
cdr3_aa: CASSSGSDQPQHF

clone_size: few
v_call: TRBV29-1
j_call: TRBJ1-1
d_call: NA
cdr3_length: 12
cdr3_nt: TGCAGCGCTATGACAGGGAACACTGAAGCTTTCTTT
cdr3_aa: CSAMTGNTEAFF

clone_size: NA
v_call: TRBV6-5
j_call: TRBJ1-3
d_call: NA
cdr3_length: 13
cdr3_nt: TGTGCCAGCTTCCCTTCGACTGGAAACACCATATATTTT
cdr3_aa: CASFPSTGNTIYF

clone_size: once
v_call: TRBV9
j_call: TRBJ2-1
d_call: NA
cdr3_length: 14
cdr3_nt: TGTGCCAGCAGCGTATTTGGGTCCTACAATGAGCAGTTCTTC
cdr3_aa: CASSVFGSYNEQFF

clone_size: NA
v_call: TRBV27
j_call: TRBJ1-5
d_call: TRBD1
cdr3_length: 16
cdr3_nt: TGTGCCAGCAGTTTAAGGGACAGGGGGCATGTTGGGCCCCAGCATTTT
cdr3_aa: CASSLRDRGHVGPQHF

clone_size: NA
v_call: TRBV5-1
j_call: TRBJ2-5
d_call: NA
cdr3_length: 18
cdr3_nt: TGCGCCAGCAGCTTGGCCCAGGTAGCGGAAGGCTGGATGATGGCCCAGTACTTC
cdr3_aa: CASSLAQVAEGWMMAQYF

clone_size: once
v_call: TRBV27
j_call: TRBJ2-1
d_call: NA
cdr3_length: 13
cdr3_nt: TGTGCCAGCAGTTTATTTACGTCGGATGAGCAGTTCTTC
cdr3_aa: CASSLFTSDEQFF

clone_size: NA
v_call: TRBV7-2
j_call: TRBJ2-7
d_call: NA
cdr3_length: 13
cdr3_nt: TGTGCCAGCAGCTTAGGGACAACCTACGAGCAGTACTTC
cdr3_aa: CASSLGTTYEQYF

clone_size: NA
v_call: TRBV30
j_call: TRBJ1-2
d_call: NA
cdr3_length: 13
cdr3_nt: TGTGCCTGGAGCCTAGGGCAGGGGAGACGCTACACCTTC
cdr3_aa: CAWSLGQGRRYTF

clone_size: NA
v_call: TRBV28
j_call: TRBJ1-5
d_call: NA
cdr3_length: 15
cdr3_nt: TGTGCCAGCAGTTCCCCCCGGAATGGCAATCAGCCCCAGCATTTT
cdr3_aa: CASSSPRNGNQPQHF

clone_size: once
v_call: TRBV5-6
j_call: TRBJ1-6
d_call: TRBD1
cdr3_length: 15
cdr3_nt: TGTGCCAGCAGCTTGGGGACAGGAGGAAACTCACCCCTCCACTTT
cdr3_aa: CASSLGTGGNSPLHF

clone_size: NA
v_call: TRBV9
j_call: TRBJ1-3
d_call: NA
cdr3_length: 13
cdr3_nt: TGTGCCAGCAGTGTTGACTCTGGAAACACCATATATTTT
cdr3_aa: CASSVDSGNTIYF

clone_size: NA
v_call: TRBV5-1
j_call: TRBJ2-7
d_call: NA
cdr3_length: 13
cdr3_nt: TGCGCCAGCAGCTTGGGGAACGCCTACGAGCAGTACTTC
cdr3_aa: CASSLGNAYEQYF

clone_size: NA
v_call: TRBV7-3
j_call: TRBJ2-2
d_call: TRBD2
cdr3_length: 18
cdr3_nt: TGTGCCAGCAGCTTAACGGCGGGGGTAAAAGGGAAGACCGGGGAGCTGTTTTTT
cdr3_aa: CASSLTAGVKGKTGELFF

clone_size: NA
v_call: TRBV11-2
j_call: TRBJ1-2
d_call: NA
cdr3_length: 13
cdr3_nt: TGTGCCAGCAGCAAAGGGCCCGGCGAAGGCTACACCTTC
cdr3_aa: CASSKGPGEGYTF

clone_size: once
v_call: TRBV28
j_call: TRBJ2-7
d_call: TRBD2
cdr3_length: 13
cdr3_nt: TGTGCCAGCTATAGCGGGACCGTCTACGAGCAGTACTTC
cdr3_aa: CASYSGTVYEQYF

clone_size: NA
v_call: TRBV6-1
j_call: TRBJ1-1
d_call: NA
cdr3_length: 14
cdr3_nt: TGTGCCAGCATCCGGGGGCTAAGTGGCACTGAAGCTTTCTTT
cdr3_aa: CASIRGLSGTEAFF

clone_size: NA
v_call: TRBV27
j_call: TRBJ2-1
d_call: TRBD2
cdr3_length: 20
cdr3_nt: TGTGCCAGCAGTCCCCTGACAGGGAAAGGACTAGCGGGGGCGCACAATGAGCAGTTCTTC
cdr3_aa: CASSPLTGKGLAGAHNEQFF

clone_size: NA
v_call: TRBV5-1
j_call: TRBJ2-3
d_call: TRBD2
cdr3_length: 18
cdr3_nt: TGCGCCAGCAGCTTGGGGGGACTAGCGGGAGGGCCTGTCGATACGCAGTATTTT
cdr3_aa: CASSLGGLAGGPVDTQYF

clone_size: NA
v_call: TRBV10-3
j_call: TRBJ1-2
d_call: NA
cdr3_length: 13
cdr3_nt: TGTGCCATCAGTGGTGGATTCTCCTATGGCTACACCTTC
cdr3_aa: CAISGGFSYGYTF

clone_size: NA
v_call: TRBV19
j_call: TRBJ2-3
d_call: TRBD1
cdr3_length: 15
cdr3_nt: TGTGCCAGTAGCCCCGGACAGGGGGCCACAGATACGCAGTATTTT
cdr3_aa: CASSPGQGATDTQYF

clone_size: NA
v_call: TRBV18
j_call: TRBJ1-2
d_call: NA
cdr3_length: 14
cdr3_nt: TGTGCCAGCTCACCAGGGCATCGCGACTATGGCTACACCTTC
cdr3_aa: CASSPGHRDYGYTF

clone_size: NA
v_call: TRBV11-2
j_call: TRBJ2-1
d_call: NA
cdr3_length: 18
cdr3_nt: TGTGCCAGCAGCTTAGTCCCGGGGGCGGGGTACGGGGCCGGTGAGCAGTTCTTC
cdr3_aa: CASSLVPGAGYGAGEQFF

clone_size: NA
v_call: TRBV7-9
j_call: TRBJ2-7
d_call: TRBD2
cdr3_length: 16
cdr3_nt: TGTGCCAGCAGCCCCCCGGGGAGCGGGACTTCATACGAGCAGTACTTC
cdr3_aa: CASSPPGSGTSYEQYF

clone_size: NA
v_call: TRBV6-1
j_call: TRBJ1-4
d_call: NA
cdr3_length: 13
cdr3_nt: TGTGCCAGCCGGGGGGGGGTGCATGAAAAACTGTTTTTT
cdr3_aa: CASRGGVHEKLFF

clone_size: NA
v_call: TRBV5-1
j_call: TRBJ2-2
d_call: NA
cdr3_length: 15
cdr3_nt: TGCGCCAGCAGCTTGGCTGTGGGGGACACCGGGGAGCTGTTTTTT
cdr3_aa: CASSLAVGDTGELFF

clone_size: NA
v_call: TRBV5-6
j_call: TRBJ2-7
d_call: TRBD2
cdr3_length: 14
cdr3_nt: TGTGCCAGCAACTTTCGTGGCGGGAGGCACGAGCAGTACTTC
cdr3_aa: CASNFRGGRHEQYF

clone_size: NA
v_call: TRBV2
j_call: TRBJ1-2
d_call: NA
cdr3_length: 13
cdr3_nt: TGTGCCAGCAGTGAAGACCAGCTATATGGCTACACCTTC
cdr3_aa: CASSEDQLYGYTF

clone_size: NA
v_call: TRBV6-5
j_call: TRBJ1-5
d_call: NA
cdr3_length: 14
cdr3_nt: TGTGCCAGCAGTCCCGGGGGGAGGAAGCAGCCCCAGCATTTT
cdr3_aa: CASSPGGRKQPQHF

clone_size: NA
v_call: TRBV9
j_call: TRBJ2-6
d_call: NA
cdr3_length: 16
cdr3_nt: TGTGCCAGCAGCGCCGTACCGGGGTCTGGGGCCAACGTCCTGACTTTC
cdr3_aa: CASSAVPGSGANVLTF

clone_size: once
v_call: TRBV7-2
j_call: TRBJ1-5
d_call: TRBD1
cdr3_length: 15
cdr3_nt: TGTGCCAGCAGCCCCGACAGGGATAGCAATCAGCCCCAGCATTTT
cdr3_aa: CASSPDRDSNQPQHF

clone_size: once
v_call: TRBV30
j_call: TRBJ2-5
d_call: NA
cdr3_length: 12
cdr3_nt: TGTGCCTCAACGGCAGGGCCGGAGACCCAGTACTTC
cdr3_aa: CASTAGPETQYF

clone_size: NA
v_call: TRBV27
j_call: TRBJ2-3
d_call: NA
cdr3_length: 18
cdr3_nt: TGTGCCAGCAGTCTTCGTTCTGGAGGTCTTGGGTCGAGAGATACGCAGTATTTT
cdr3_aa: CASSLRSGGLGSRDTQYF

clone_size: NA
v_call: TRBV19
j_call: TRBJ1-1
d_call: NA
cdr3_length: 13
cdr3_nt: TGTGCCAGTAGTCCGCAGACAGGCTCGGGAGCTTTCTTT
cdr3_aa: CASSPQTGSGAFF

clone_size: NA
v_call: TRBV5-1
j_call: TRBJ2-4
d_call: TRBD2
cdr3_length: 14
cdr3_nt: TGCGCCAGCAGCTATAGCGGGGGAAAAAACATTCAGTACTTC
cdr3_aa: CASSYSGGKNIQYF

clone_size: NA
v_call: TRBV4-1
j_call: TRBJ2-1
d_call: NA
cdr3_length: 15
cdr3_nt: TGCGCCAGCAGCCAAGTGGAGCAGGTTAGAAATGAGCAGTTCTTC
cdr3_aa: CASSQVEQVRNEQFF

clone_size: once
v_call: TRBV5-4
j_call: TRBJ1-4
d_call: NA
cdr3_length: 15
cdr3_nt: TGTGCCAGCAGCTCAGGAACAGGGCTTAATGAAAAACTGTTTTTT
cdr3_aa: CASSSGTGLNEKLFF

clone_size: once
v_call: TRBV7-3
j_call: TRBJ2-2
d_call: NA
cdr3_length: 16
cdr3_nt: TGTGCCAGCAGCTTATTGGGCAGGGCAAACACCGGGGAGCTGTTTTTT
cdr3_aa: CASSLLGRANTGELFF

clone_size: NA
v_call: TRBV25-1
j_call: TRBJ1-1
d_call: NA
cdr3_length: 14
cdr3_nt: TGTGCCAGCAGTAACACGGGGGGAGATACTGAAGCTTTCTTT
cdr3_aa: CASSNTGGDTEAFF

clone_size: NA
v_call: TRBV28
j_call: TRBJ1-3
d_call: NA
cdr3_length: 15
cdr3_nt: TGTGCCAGCAGTTTTCCGGGCCTCTCTGGAAACACCATATATTTT
cdr3_aa: CASSFPGLSGNTIYF

clone_size: once
v_call: TRBV6-1
j_call: TRBJ2-7
d_call: NA
cdr3_length: 15
cdr3_nt: TGTGCCAGCGGGCTATCCGGGACTCCTTCCTACGAGCAGTACTTC
cdr3_aa: CASGLSGTPSYEQYF

clone_size: NA
v_call: TRBV10-3
j_call: TRBJ2-7
d_call: TRBD1
cdr3_length: 14
cdr3_nt: TGTGCCATCAGCCCCGGGACAGGGACCTACGAGCAGTACTTC
cdr3_aa: CAISPGTGTYEQYF

clone_size: NA
v_call: TRBV28
j_call: TRBJ2-3
d_call: NA
cdr3_length: 18
cdr3_nt: TGTGCCAGCAGTCCTTTACCCGGGACCCGGAAGGGCACAGATACGCAGTATTTT
cdr3_aa: CASSPLPGTRKGTDTQYF